This T cell receptor (beta chain) was profiled in a study of T-cell reconstitution after alpha-beta-depleted transplantation in children. Overall study findings and caveats: For some patients, TCRbeta diversity was high at day 60 because of recipient T cells and thymic progenitors that survived. One year after transplant, T-cell counts and diversity came mostly from newly produced T cells. About two months after transplant, alpha-beta T cells reportedly came from several hundred expanded graft clones.

There are a few counts of this clonotype. Its antigen is not known. The TCRbeta library was prepared with unique molecular identifiers. One entry per CDR3 protein, called by TCRdb with MiXCR from the PCR reads. Seen here are approximately 980,000 distinct CDR3 sequences, roughly 29% observed once, and the top ten hold 28%. CDR3 length equals 17 residues. The trim removed 10 bases at V and 0 bases at J, leaving 14 bases unmatched. This sequence joins TRBV12-3 or TRBV12-4 and TRBJ2-2; 7 bases match TRBD1. The receptor comes from a boy under two years old who had a stem cell transplant for SCID, so the T cells may come from the graft donor. The specimen comprised PBMCs, mostly from graft donor cells, sampled 360 days after TCRalphabeta/CD19-depleted stem cell transplant. CDR3 sequence (DNA): TGTGCCACCCCCTGGGCGGTGGGGACAGCGAACACCGGGGAGCTGTTTTTT. Protein sequence: CATPWAVGTANTGELFF.